Shown below are 23 T cell receptor beta chains from a single sample sequenced in a study of CD8 T cells in Susac syndrome. When the RNA was reverse transcribed, random hexamers were used with an input of roughly 0.5 to 1 ug. TCRdb ran MiXCR on the immunoSEQ multiplex PCR reads and lists one entry per CDR3 protein. The data contain hundreds of thousands of distinct CDR3 sequences, around 84% of them singletons. Sequences were obtained from CD8+ T cells from PBMCs. Receptors were obtained from a human donor with multiple sclerosis.

This clonotype showed up just once. The genes are TRBV5-1 and TRBJ1-4; no definite D call. Per the germline V gene, CDR1 is SGHRS and CDR2 is YFSETQ. The CDR3 extends over 15 amino acids. Trimming removed 2 bases from V and 8 bases from J, with 16 bases in between. CDR3 residues: CASSFEGLAWEKLFF. CDR3 bases: TGCGCCAGCAGCTTTGAGGGTTTAGCGTGGGAAAAACTGTTTTTT.

This clonotype was recorded once. V usage is TRBV28 and J usage is TRBJ2-3, with TRBD2 as a possible D gene (6 bases). Germline V gene data show CDR1 as MDHEN and CDR2 as SYDVKM. Trimming cost V 3 bases and J 14 bases, with 15 bases left between them. The CDR3 loop spans 12 amino acids. CDR3 sequence reads: CASSFEGLPPYF. In DNA form, the CDR3 reads TGTGCCAGCAGTTTCGAGGGACTTCCCCCGTATTTT.

The J gene is TRBJ2-1, the V gene TRBV7-2, with D tentatively TRBD2 (5 bases). From germline, CDR1 is SGHTA and CDR2 FQGNSA. V was pared by 2 bases and J by 4 bases, with 12 bases between. CDR3 size: 15 residues. The CDR3 region is CASSLTLVGYNEQFF. The CDR3 DNA reads TGTGCCAGCAGCTTAACACTAGTAGGTTACAATGAGCAGTTCTTC.

The chain employs TRBV29-1 and TRBJ2-7; possibly TRBD2 for D (6 bases). Germline V gene data show CDR1 as SQVTM and CDR2 as ANQGSEA. The V gene lost 1 base and the J gene lost 3 bases, with 7 bases spanning the gap. The CDR3 length is 12 residues. The CDR3 region is CSVEAGDYEQYF. CDR3 DNA: TGCAGCGTTGAAGCGGGGGACTACGAGCAGTACTTC.

The CDR3 nucleotides are TGTGCCAGCAGCCCGCTCCGGGACAGGGTCGCTGAAGCTTTCTTT. Translation gives CASSPLRDRVAEAFF. The chain is built from TRBV7-9 and TRBJ1-1; 9 bases match TRBD1. Trimming cost V 5 bases and J 6 bases; bases outside gene matches: 10. CDR3 length: 15 residues. CDR1 and CDR2 from the germline V gene are SEHNR and FQNEAQ (reference sequence). Supplemented by reference TRBV7-9 and TRBJ1-1, the full variable domain reads DTGVSQNPRHKITKRGQNVTFRCDPISEHNRLYWYRQTLGQGPEFLTYFQNEAQLEKSRLLSDRFSAERPKGSFSTLEIQRTEQGDSAMYLCASSPLRDRVAEAFFGQGTRLTVV.

The rearrangement uses TRBV4-1 and TRBJ2-1; TRBD2 might be the D (5 bases). Germline V lookup: CDR1 MGHRA, CDR2 YSYEKL. The V end was cut by 4 bases, the J end by 0 bases, with 16 bases between. The CDR3 runs to 17 residues. Here the CDR3 DNA reads TGCGCCAGCAGCCTTACCTTGACTACCCCCTCCTACAATGAGCAGTTCTTC. Protein product: CASSLTLTTPSYNEQFF.

The V call is TRBV30, the J call TRBJ1-1; 7 bases line up with TRBD1. The V segment lost 2 bases and the J segment 3 bases; nucleotides outside the gene matches: 3. This CDR3 is 13 amino acids long. CDR1 GTSNPN and CDR2 SVGIG come from the germline V gene (reference sequence). CDR3 bases: TGTGCCTGGAGTTTAGACAGGGACACTGAAGCTTTCTTT. It is translated as CAWSLDRDTEAFF.

The rearrangement joins TRBV28 to TRBJ2-1; D is tentatively TRBD1 or TRBD2 (5 bases each). The CDR3 consists of 15 residues. CDR1 is MDHEN and CDR2 is SYDVKM in the germline V gene. Trimming removed 5 bases at V and 3 bases at J, with 14 bases between. The CDR3 nucleotides read TGTGCCAGCAGTCTACCGGGACCCCACTACAATGAGCAGTTCTTC. Protein: CASSLPGPHYNEQFF.

The genes are TRBV18 and TRBJ2-3, with unresolved D. Germline CDR1 reads KGHSH; CDR2 reads LQKENI. The CDR3 totals 15 residues. V shed 0 bases and J shed 2 bases, with 9 bases lying between them. CDR3 DNA sequence: TGTGCCAGCTCACCACCCGGGTTAGACACAGATACGCAGTATTTT. Its protein product is CASSPPGLDTDTQYF. Combining the CDR3 with reference TRBV18 and TRBJ2-3 gives the whole variable domain NAGVMQNPRHLVRRRGQEARLRCSPMKGHSHVYWYRQLPEEGLKFMVYLQKENIIDESGMPKERFSAEFPKEGPSILRIQQVVRGDSAAYFCASSPPGLDTDTQYFGPGTRLTVL.

The rearrangement joins TRBV4-2 to TRBJ2-5; D perhaps matches TRBD2 (6 bases). V lost 0 bases and J 5 bases, leaving 16 bases between the germline ends. Germline V gene data show CDR1 as LGHNA and CDR2 as YNFKEQ. The CDR3 length is 16 residues. The CDR3 loop reads CASSQDHQLAGETQYF. The CDR3 DNA reads as TGTGCCAGCAGCCAAGATCATCAACTAGCCGGTGAGACCCAGTACTTC.

The chain carries TRBV27 and TRBJ1-6; D may be TRBD1 (5 bases). V lost 6 bases and J lost 9, with 18 bases in between. This CDR3 region has 15 residues. In germline, CDR1 is MNHEY, CDR2 SMNVEV (reference sequence). The chain's CDR3 is CASSGTGEESSPLHF. CDR3 in DNA: TGTGCCAGCAGCGGGACCGGGGAAGAGAGTTCACCCCTCCACTTT.

The chain employs TRBV6-5 and TRBJ1-2; D ambiguous. Germline lookup yields CDR1 MNHEY and CDR2 SVGAGI. The CDR3 covers 14 residues. V lost 2 bases and J lost 5, with 12 bases in between. The CDR3, as DNA: TGTGCCAGCAGTTACGACACAGAAACGTATGGCTACACCTTC. Translating it yields CASSYDTETYGYTF.

V and J are TRBV29-1 and TRBJ2-7, with a tentative D call TRBD2 (6 bases). CDR3 length equals 13 residues. In germline, CDR1 is SQVTM, CDR2 ANQGSEA. The CDR3 nucleotides are TGCAGTTCCCGAGGAGGGAGATCAAACGAGCAGTACTTC. Translating it yields CSSRGGRSNEQYF.

This chain joins TRBV28 and TRBJ2-1, with 9 positions matching TRBD2. The germline V gene encodes CDR1 MDHEN and CDR2 SYDVKM. V dropped 4 bases and J dropped 5; count of bases not matched to a gene: 6. The CDR3 extends over 15 amino acids. Here the CDR3 reads CASSSPREGNNEQFF. The CDR3 nucleotides are TGTGCCAGCAGTTCCCCGCGGGAGGGTAACAATGAGCAGTTCTTC.

Written as DNA, the CDR3 is TGTGCCAGCAGCTTGGTGACAGGGTCCGGAGATACGCAGTATTTT. Encoded protein: CASSLVTGSGDTQYF. The chain joins TRBV5-6 to TRBJ2-3, with 7 bases matching TRBD1. CDR3 length: 15 residues. Germline-derived CDR1 and CDR2 are SGHDT and YYEEEE. V gave up 0 bases and J gave up 5 bases; unmatched junction bases: 6. Full variable domain (rest looked up from reference TRBV5-6 and TRBJ2-3): DAGVTQSPTHLIKTRGQQVTLRCSPKSGHDTVSWYQQALGQGPQFIFQYYEEEERQRGNFPDRFSGHQFPNYSSELNVNALLLGDSALYLCASSLVTGSGDTQYFGPGTRLTVL.

The chain combines TRBV4-1 with TRBJ2-5; a weak D match, TRBD2 (5 bases). This CDR3 is built from 15 residues. V lost 0 bases to trimming and J lost 4 bases, with 12 bases between them. Germline assignment: CDR1 MGHRA and CDR2 YSYEKL. DNA for the CDR3: TGCGCCAGCAGCCAAGACGAGGGTGGTGGAGAGACCCAGTACTTC. Encoded protein: CASSQDEGGGETQYF.

This chain uses TRBV29-1 with TRBJ1-1; 7 bases align to TRBD1. This CDR3 spans 15 amino acids. Germline CDR1 SQVTM, CDR2 ANQGSEA. The V gene end was trimmed by 7 bases and the J gene end by 0 bases; junction bases not matched to a gene: 11. The CDR3 DNA sequence: TGCAGCGCCGCGGGACAGAAGAGCATGAACACTGAAGCTTTCTTT. Protein product: CSAAGQKSMNTEAFF.

The DNA for the CDR3 is TGTGCCAGCAGGCAGGGAGGGAGCATGAACACTGAAGCTTTCTTT. It translates to CASRQGGSMNTEAFF. The chain combines TRBV12-3 or TRBV12-4 with TRBJ1-1; tentative D call: TRBD1 (5 bases). With 6 bases removed from V and 0 bases from J, the gap between germline ends came to 14 bases. The CDR3 length is 15 residues.

This chain joins TRBV11-2 and TRBJ2-7, with 9 bases lining up with TRBD1. This CDR3 has 15 amino acids. V shed 3 bases, J shed 5 bases, and the junction held 8 bases outside the gene matches. Germline loops: CDR1 SGHAT, CDR2 FQNNGV. The CDR3 DNA sequence: TGTGCCAGCAGCTTTCTCCGGAACAGGGGGCACGAGCAGTACTTC. Amino acids: CASSFLRNRGHEQYF.

The chain has TRBV18 and TRBJ2-3, with 9 bases that match TRBD2. V was pared by 3 bases and J by 0 bases, with 10 bases of the junction left unmatched. CDR1 KGHSH and CDR2 LQKENI come from the germline V gene. The CDR3 spans 18 residues. Here the CDR3 DNA reads TGTGCCAGCTCACCTACAACCGGGACTAGCCCCAGCACAGATACGCAGTATTTT. Translation: CASSPTTGTSPSTDTQYF.

The gene calls are TRBV29-1 and TRBJ2-2, with 10 bases identical to TRBD1. V lost 4 bases and J lost 5; bases outside the gene matches: 10. This CDR3 has 16 amino acids. CDR1 is SQVTM, CDR2 ANQGSEA, per germline. CDR3 residues: CSVVWGTGEKTGELFF. The DNA of the CDR3 is TGCAGCGTTGTCTGGGGGACAGGGGAAAAAACCGGGGAGCTGTTTTTT.

The chain uses TRBV6-6 and TRBJ2-1; D call uncertain. The germline V gene has CDR1 MNHNY and CDR2 SVGAGI (reference sequence). This CDR3 is 14 amino acids long. V lost 1 base, J lost 8 bases, and 12 bases lay in between. Written as DNA, the CDR3 is TGTGCCAGCAGTTACTATCGGAGTGCGGATGAGCAGTTCTTC. It specifies CASSYYRSADEQFF.

In this sample, this clonotype turned up once. V gene TRBV27 combines with J gene TRBJ1-5; no clear D. The CDR3 length is 13 residues. Trimming pared 7 bases from V and 4 bases from J, leaving 11 bases between. CDR1 MNHEY and CDR2 SMNVEV come from the germline V gene (reference sequence). Here the CDR3 reads CASKNGPNQPQHF. The DNA for the CDR3 is TGTGCCAGCAAAAACGGACCGAATCAGCCCCAGCATTTT.